One sample yielded the 29 T cell receptor beta chains listed below, sequenced in a study of shared clonotypes between healthy human individuals. The method was immunoSEQ multiplex PCR; TCRdb's version includes in-frame clones alone and lacks a portion of them. The data show around 2,000,000 clones, roughly 94% seen once. CD45RO negativity and positive selection for CCR7 defined naive CD8 cells, a population that excluded terminally differentiated effector memory CD45RA+ cells. Material: naive CD8+ T cells sorted from blood. Receptors were obtained from a man between 18 and 35 years old in good health.

The chain employs TRBV13 and TRBJ1-4, with 7 bases aligning to TRBD1. The CDR3 runs to 16 residues. With V trimmed by 0 bases and J by 8 bases, 9 bases remained unmatched. The V gene's germline CDR1 is PRHDT and CDR2 FYEKMQ (reference sequence). The CDR3 sequence: CASSLGRGLVKEKLFF. CDR3 DNA: TGTGCCAGCAGCTTAGGAAGGGGGCTGGTGAAGGAAAAACTGTTTTTT.

This chain joins TRBV20-1 and TRBJ2-7; D gene unclear. The germline V and J ends were trimmed by 6 bases and 5 bases, with 11 bases remaining between them. Germline CDR1 and CDR2: DFQATT and SNEGSKA (reference sequence). The CDR3 has 11 amino acids. CDR3 residues: CSAYLLNEQYF. CDR3 in DNA: TGCAGTGCGTATTTACTTAACGAGCAGTACTTC.

This chain connects TRBV9 to TRBJ2-3; TRBD1 matches 11 bases. CDR1 and CDR2 (germline): SGDLS, YYNGEE. The V and J ends lost 0 bases and 3 bases, in that order; junction bases with no gene match: 3. The CDR3 has 16 residues. CDR3 amino acids: CASSVVGTGGTDTQYF. For the CDR3, the DNA is TGTGCCAGCAGCGTAGTAGGGACAGGGGGAACAGATACGCAGTATTTT.

This CDR3 is CASSLGARRQGGSPLHF. In nucleotides, the CDR3 is TGTGCCAGCAGCTTGGGGGCCCGAAGACAGGGGGGTTCACCCCTCCACTTT. This chain joins TRBV5-7 and TRBJ1-6, with TRBD1 matching 9 bases. TRBV5-7 is an ORF; its function is uncertain. J was trimmed by 9 bases and V by 0 bases; bases with no gene match: 10. The CDR3 has 17 amino acids.

The chain joins TRBV7-9 to TRBJ1-4; D might be TRBD1 (6 bases). The CDR3 sequence is 14 residues long. V lost 6 bases, J lost 8 bases, and 16 bases lay in between. CDR1 is SEHNR and CDR2 is FQNEAQ in the germline V gene (reference sequence). The CDR3 here is CASRGGLDSEKLFF. The DNA for the CDR3 is TGTGCCAGCAGGGGGGGCCTCGATTCGGAAAAACTGTTTTTT. The full variable domain, in which reference TRBV7-9 and TRBJ1-4 provide the parts outside the CDR3, is DTGVSQNPRHKITKRGQNVTFRCDPISEHNRLYWYRQTLGQGPEFLTYFQNEAQLEKSRLLSDRFSAERPKGSFSTLEIQRTEQGDSAMYLCASRGGLDSEKLFFGSGTQLSVL.

The J gene is TRBJ2-7, the V gene TRBV5-4; D call uncertain. The CDR3 covers 13 residues. Per the germline V gene, CDR1 is SGHNT and CDR2 is YYREEE (reference sequence). V dropped 0 bases and J dropped 3 bases, with 7 bases sitting between them. This CDR3 reads CASSLAERYEQYF. CDR3 DNA sequence: TGTGCCAGCAGCTTGGCGGAACGCTACGAGCAGTACTTC.

This clone was seen just once. The chain joins TRBV10-3 to TRBJ2-3; D not resolved. CDR1 is ENHRY and CDR2 is SYGVKD in the germline V gene. The CDR3 has 11 amino acids. Trimming left V 10 bases short and J 1 base short, with 6 bases between. CDR3 in amino acids: CATLGTDTQYF. The CDR3 DNA reads as TGTGCCACCTTAGGCACAGATACGCAGTATTTT.

The gene calls are TRBV7-9 and TRBJ2-2, with D maybe TRBD1 (5 bases). Germline V gives CDR1 SEHNR, CDR2 FQNEAQ (reference sequence). The CDR3 runs 15 residues. V lost 5 bases to trimming and J lost 5 bases, with 15 bases between them. The CDR3 region is CASSPWGAQTGELFF. DNA of the CDR3: TGTGCCAGCAGCCCATGGGGCGCCCAGACCGGGGAGCTGTTTTTT.

The J gene is TRBJ1-1, the V gene TRBV6-1, with D perhaps matching TRBD1 (6 bases). CDR1 and CDR2 (germline): MNHNS, SASEGT. V lost 8 bases to trimming and J lost 7 bases, with 11 bases between them. The CDR3 covers 11 residues. The CDR3 is CASWKGGEAFF. CDR3 DNA: TGTGCCAGCTGGAAGGGGGGTGAAGCTTTCTTT.

The chain couples TRBV4-3 to TRBJ2-1; D unresolved. The germline V gene encodes CDR1 LGHNA and CDR2 YSLEER. The V end was cut by 4 bases, the J end by 2 bases, with 12 bases between. CDR3 length: 15 residues. This CDR3 is CASSPILGPYNEQFF. The CDR3 bases are TGCGCCAGCAGCCCTATCCTAGGTCCCTACAATGAGCAGTTCTTC.

The genes are TRBV30 and TRBJ2-5, with D perhaps matching TRBD1 (6 bases). With 4 bases removed from V and 4 bases from J, the gap between germline ends came to 19 bases. Germline V CDR1 and CDR2: GTSNPN, SVGIG (reference sequence). This CDR3 is 15 amino acids long. The CDR3 region is CAWTTLEGEIETQYF. The CDR3 DNA reads TGTGCCTGGACAACGTTAGAGGGGGAAATAGAGACCCAGTACTTC.

The sample holds one count of this clone. The genes are TRBV7-9 and TRBJ2-5; 12 nucleotides agree with TRBD2. The germline CDR1 and CDR2 sequences are SEHNR and FQNEAQ (reference sequence). The CDR3 spans 15 residues. J gave up 2 bases and V 6 bases, and 4 bases lay outside the gene matches. The CDR3: CASSYLAGGQETQYF. CDR3 DNA sequence: TGTGCCAGCAGTTATCTAGCGGGGGGGCAAGAGACCCAGTACTTC.

V is TRBV6-6 and J is TRBJ2-3, with 7 bases that match TRBD1. The CDR3 extends over 14 amino acids. Germline V lookup: CDR1 MNHNY, CDR2 SVGAGI (reference sequence). V trimming: 6 bases; J trimming: 5 bases; junction bases outside the gene matches: 8. The CDR3 nucleotides read TGTGCCAGCAGATTCGACAGGGCGGTAGATACGCAGTATTTT. Protein sequence: CASRFDRAVDTQYF.

V usage is TRBV27 and J usage is TRBJ2-1; D may match TRBD1 or TRBD2 (6 bases each). V was pared by 4 bases and J by 3 bases, with 10 bases between. Germline CDR1 is MNHEY and CDR2 is SMNVEV (reference sequence). The CDR3 consists of 14 residues. CDR3 bases: TGTGCCAGCAGTTCTGAGGGGGGCTACAATGAGCAGTTCTTC. Amino acids: CASSSEGGYNEQFF.

V usage is TRBV30 and J usage is TRBJ1-2; the D is unclear. There are 11 residues in the CDR3. Germline-derived CDR1 and CDR2 are GTSNPN and SVGIG (reference sequence). Between the trimmed V and J ends, which lost 4 bases and 8 bases, there was a span of 11 bases. CDR3 in amino acids: CAWNPGPGYTF. Here the CDR3 DNA reads TGTGCCTGGAATCCGGGCCCGGGCTACACCTTC.

As for this clone: Other nucleotide sequences from this sample produce the same CDR3. This chain connects TRBV10-2 to TRBJ2-5; TRBD2 might be the D (5 bases). The CDR3 contains 12 residues. V was shortened by 6 bases and J by 1 base, with 6 bases between the two germline ends. Germline CDR1 reads WSHSY; CDR2 reads SAAADI. CDR3 protein: CASRGLQETQYF. The DNA for the CDR3 is TGCGCCAGCAGAGGACTCCAAGAGACCCAGTACTTC.

The chain is built from TRBV21-1 and TRBJ2-1; TRBD2 is taken as the D call from the table, unchecked against the DNA. TRBV21-1 is a pseudogene. This CDR3 has 17 residues. CDR3 protein: CASSKARERESYNEQFF. In DNA form, the CDR3 reads TGTGCCAGCAGCAAAGCGAGGGAGCGGGAGTCTTACAATGAGCAGTTCTTC.

CDR3 region: CASSQNRQYEQYF. CDR3 in DNA: TGCGCCAGCAGCCAAAACCGACAGTACGAGCAGTACTTC. The chain uses TRBV4-1 and TRBJ2-7; D is possibly TRBD1 (5 bases). Germline V CDR1 and CDR2: MGHRA, YSYEKL. The V and J ends lost 2 bases and 4 bases respectively, with 9 bases between them. The CDR3 extends over 13 amino acids.

This chain links TRBV6-5 with TRBJ1-2, with D maybe TRBD1 (5 bases). The CDR3 loop spans 12 amino acids. From germline, CDR1 is MNHEY and CDR2 SVGAGI. V was cut by 8 bases and J by 2 bases, with 9 bases left in between. CDR3 residues: CASLEGNYGYTF. The CDR3 nucleotides are TGTGCCAGCCTAGAGGGGAACTATGGCTACACCTTC.

Concerning this clone: Within the sample, other DNA sequences also encode this same CDR3. The J gene is TRBJ1-1, the V gene TRBV13, with a weak D call TRBD1 (5 bases). Trimming left V 0 bases short and J 5 bases short, with 7 bases between. CDR3 length equals 13 residues. Germline-derived CDR1 and CDR2 are PRHDT and FYEKMQ (reference sequence). The CDR3 region is CASSLGEGTEAFF. As DNA, the CDR3 is TGTGCCAGCAGCTTAGGGGAGGGGACTGAAGCTTTCTTT. The complete variable domain, with remaining parts taken from reference TRBV13 and TRBJ1-1, reads AAGVIQSPRHLIKEKRETATLKCYPIPRHDTVYWYQQGPGQDPQFLISFYEKMQSDKGSIPDRFSAQQFSDYHSELNMSSLELGDSALYFCASSLGEGTEAFFGQGTRLTVV.

This chain joins TRBV6-1 and TRBJ2-7, with D perhaps TRBD2 (5 bases). CDR3 length: 13 residues. CDR1 and CDR2 from the germline V gene are MNHNS and SASEGT. Trimming left V 5 bases short and J 2 bases short, with 10 bases between. The CDR3 DNA sequence: TGTGCCAGCAGTCCCCGGGATCCCTACGAGCAGTACTTC. Protein sequence: CASSPRDPYEQYF.

This chain links TRBV29-1 with TRBJ1-1; D remains unclear. The germline V gene has CDR1 SQVTM and CDR2 ANQGSEA. V lost 0 bases to trimming and J lost 7 bases, with 6 bases between them. The CDR3 runs to 11 residues. The CDR3 region is CSVEDGIEAFF. DNA of the CDR3: TGCAGCGTTGAAGATGGCATTGAAGCTTTCTTT.

The J gene is TRBJ1-2, the V gene TRBV7-3; 10 nucleotides match TRBD1. Germline CDR1 SGHTA, CDR2 FQGTGA. With V trimmed by 6 bases and J by 3 bases, 4 bases remained unmatched. The CDR3 sequence is 14 residues long. For the CDR3, the DNA is TGTGCCAGCAGTCTGGACAGGGGGTACTATGGCTACACCTTC. Translated, it gives CASSLDRGYYGYTF. Drawing the rest from reference TRBV7-3 and TRBJ1-2, the complete variable domain is GAGVSQTPSNKVTEKGKYVELRCDPISGHTALYWYRQSLGQGPEFLIYFQGTGAADDSGLPNDRFFAVRPEGSVSTLKIQRTERGDSAVYLCASSLDRGYYGYTFGSGTRLTVV.

The rearrangement links TRBV14 to TRBJ2-1, with 7 bases identical to TRBD1. This CDR3 contains 13 residues. Trimming removed 7 bases from V and 5 bases from J; junction bases left unmatched: 5. Germline assignment: CDR1 SGHDN and CDR2 FVKESK. Here the CDR3 DNA reads TGTGCCAGCAACACGGGACAGAACAATGAGCAGTTCTTC. Its translation is CASNTGQNNEQFF. Drawing the rest from reference TRBV14 and TRBJ2-1, the complete variable domain is EAGVTQFPSHSVIEKGQTVTLRCDPISGHDNLYWYRRVMGKEIKFLLHFVKESKQDESGMPNNRFLAERTGGTYSTLKVQPAELEDSGVYFCASNTGQNNEQFFGPGTRLTVL.

This chain joins TRBV6-1 and TRBJ2-2; D uncertain. The V end lost 4 bases, the J end lost 7 bases, and 7 bases lay between the germline ends. This CDR3 region has 12 residues. Germline assignment: CDR1 MNHNS and CDR2 SASEGT. The CDR3 here is CASSGRGGELFF. The CDR3 region has the DNA TGTGCCAGCAGTGGGAGAGGCGGGGAGCTGTTTTTT.

This rearrangement joins TRBV7-9 to TRBJ2-7; D gene unclear. V lost 7 bases and J 7 bases, leaving 17 bases between the germline ends. The CDR3 covers 13 residues. The germline V gene encodes CDR1 SEHNR and CDR2 FQNEAQ (reference sequence). The CDR3 reads CASTLTGHREQYF. The CDR3 DNA sequence: TGTGCCAGCACCTTGACGGGCCATCGGGAGCAGTACTTC.

The chain carries TRBV15 and TRBJ2-7, with TRBD2 as a possible D gene (5 bases). CDR3 length: 13 amino acids. The germline V and J ends were trimmed by 5 bases and 6 bases, with 14 bases remaining between them. Germline-derived CDR1 and CDR2 are LNHNV and YYDKDF (reference sequence). CDR3 bases: TGTGCCACCAGCCCGATAGACGGACTCGAGCAGTACTTC. This encodes CATSPIDGLEQYF.

The rearrangement uses TRBV2 and TRBJ1-1; 7 nucleotides line up with TRBD1. CDR3 size: 13 residues. Germline assignment: CDR1 SNHLY and CDR2 FYNNEI. Trimming removed 6 bases from V and 8 bases from J; junction bases left unmatched: 9. The CDR3 loop reads CASSLTGTAEAFF. CDR3 in DNA: TGTGCCAGCAGCTTGACAGGGACCGCGGAAGCTTTCTTT. Full variable domain (outside the CDR3, taken from reference TRBV2 and TRBJ1-1): EPEVTQTPSHQVTQMGQEVILRCVPISNHLYFYWYRQILGQKVEFLVSFYNNEISEKSEIFDDQFSVERPDGSNFTLKIRSTKLEDSAMYFCASSLTGTAEAFFGQGTRLTVV.

This clone was observed a single time. The genes are TRBV27 and TRBJ2-1, with 14 bases aligning to TRBD2. V shed 7 bases, J shed 1 base, and the junction held 15 bases outside the gene matches. The CDR3 spans 20 residues. Germline loops: CDR1 MNHEY, CDR2 SMNVEV (reference sequence). In nucleotides, the CDR3 is TGTGCCAGCACATCCTCCCCCCGACTAGCGGGAGGGCGGTCCTACAATGAGCAGTTCTTC. It codes for CASTSSPRLAGGRSYNEQFF.